Listed below are T cell receptor beta chains from one sample, sequenced in a study of T cells in Graves' hyperthyroidism and ophthalmopathy. TCRdb redid the calling of the multiplex PCR reads with MiXCR, one entry per CDR3 protein. This sample has roughly 520,000 distinct CDR3 sequences, with around 22% found just once. Sequencing was done on a sample of blood. These receptors were taken from a woman in her thirties with Graves' ophthalmopathy. Both conserved end residues are part of each CDR3. A D gene is named only where the DNA matches it firmly. The size of a clone is reported for some rows only, either as once, few or many, or as a class for expanded clones.

>TRBV11-1|TRBD1|TRBJ2-7|many
CASSKTGTGGFEQYF
TGTGCCAGCAGTAAGACCGGGACAGGGGGCTTCGAGCAGTACTTC
>TRBV20-1|NA|TRBJ1-2|many
CSAPPRGYTF
TGCAGTGCCCCTCCGCGTGGCTACACCTTC
>TRBV11-1|NA|TRBJ2-5|many
CASSLARKGVETQYF
TGTGCCAGCAGCTTAGCGCGTAAGGGGGTAGAGACCCAGTACTTC
>TRBV28|NA|TRBJ1-3|many
CASSLVTGNTIYF
TGTGCCAGCAGTTTAGTCACTGGAAACACCATATATTTT
>TRBV5-5|NA|TRBJ1-5|many
CASSPSTASGQPQHF
TGTGCCAGCAGCCCCTCGACTGCTTCGGGACAGCCCCAGCATTTT
>TRBV6-1|NA|TRBJ1-1|few
CASAPHGTEAFF
TGTGCCAGCGCCCCCCATGGGACTGAAGCTTTCTTT
>TRBV20-1|NA|TRBJ1-3|NA
CSARTGRNTIYF
TGCAGTGCTAGAACGGGCAGAAACACCATATATTTT
>TRBV7-9|NA|TRBJ1-5|few
CASSLGQGGWQPQHF
TGTGCCAGCAGCTTAGGTCAGGGCGGCTGGCAGCCCCAGCATTTT
>TRBV6-1|NA|TRBJ2-7|few
CASRDVGGTYEQYF
TGTGCCAGCAGGGACGTCGGCGGGACCTACGAGCAGTACTTC
>TRBV6-5|NA|TRBJ2-5|NA
CASSYSMAFQTQYF
TGTGCCAGCAGTTACTCTATGGCATTCCAGACCCAGTACTTC
>TRBV2|NA|TRBJ2-5|NA
CASSEAGGKQETQYF
TGTGCCAGCAGTGAAGCGGGCGGCAAGCAAGAGACCCAGTACTTC
>TRBV12-3/TRBV12-4|NA|TRBJ2-7|many
CASSPTPGTGPYEQYF
TGTGCCAGCAGTCCCACCCCGGGGACCGGTCCGTACGAGCAGTACTTC
>TRBV28|TRBD1|TRBJ2-7|NA
CASSLQDRWEQYF
TGTGCCAGCAGTTTACAGGACAGGTGGGAGCAGTACTTC
>TRBV7-9|NA|TRBJ2-5|many
CASSRDILEEETQYF
TGTGCCAGCAGCCGGGACATCCTCGAAGAGGAGACCCAGTACTTC
>TRBV10-3|TRBD1|TRBJ1-2|many
CAISERTGINYGYTF
TGTGCCATCAGTGAGAGGACAGGGATCAACTATGGCTACACCTTC
>TRBV2|TRBD1|TRBJ1-1|many
CASSTDRADTEAFF
TGTGCCAGCAGTACCGACAGGGCGGACACTGAAGCTTTCTTT
>TRBV6-5|TRBD1|TRBJ2-7|NA
CASSWGQGAQEQYF
TGTGCCAGCAGTTGGGGACAGGGGGCGCAAGAGCAGTACTTC
>TRBV11-2|TRBD1|TRBJ1-2|NA
CASSLFAKDRAGYTF
TGTGCCAGCAGCTTATTTGCGAAGGACAGGGCTGGCTACACCTTC
>TRBV6-1|NA|TRBJ2-4|few
CASTRVLLAKNIQYF
TGTGCCAGCACCCGGGTTCTCCTAGCCAAAAACATTCAGTACTTC
>TRBV2|NA|TRBJ1-1|many
CASSERWDTEAFF
TGTGCCAGCAGTGAGCGGTGGGACACTGAAGCTTTCTTT
>TRBV7-2|NA|TRBJ2-5|NA
CASSLAQGPYQETQYF
TGTGCCAGCAGCTTAGCGCAAGGGCCGTACCAAGAGACCCAGTACTTC
>TRBV24-1|NA|TRBJ1-2|NA
CATYRAGYGYTF
TGTGCCACCTACAGGGCCGGCTATGGCTACACCTTC
>TRBV5-1|NA|TRBJ2-7|many
CASSLNGGAYEQYF
TGCGCCAGCAGCTTGAACGGCGGCGCGTACGAGCAGTACTTC
>TRBV19|NA|TRBJ2-5|many
CASSIDSGRGQETQYF
TGTGCCAGTAGTATAGATTCAGGACGGGGGCAAGAGACCCAGTACTTC
>TRBV7-3|NA|TRBJ1-2|NA
CASSLFPGPNYGYTF
TGTGCCAGCAGCTTATTCCCAGGCCCGAACTATGGCTACACCTTC
>TRBV6-1|TRBD1|TRBJ1-2|many
CASRETGTGYYGYTF
TGTGCCAGCAGGGAAACCGGGACAGGATACTATGGCTACACCTTC
>TRBV11-2|NA|TRBJ2-7|NA
CASSFERTYEQYF
TGTGCCAGCAGCTTTGAGCGAACCTACGAGCAGTACTTC
>TRBV15|NA|TRBJ2-4|many
CATSRSGDIQYF
TGTGCCACCAGCAGGTCAGGGGACATTCAGTACTTC
>TRBV20-1|NA|TRBJ2-5|few
CSASLEGEVTQYF
TGCAGTGCTAGTCTCGAGGGAGAGGTGACCCAGTACTTC
>TRBV6-5|NA|TRBJ2-7|few
CASSYSVGFYEQYF
TGTGCCAGCAGTTACTCGGTAGGGTTCTACGAGCAGTACTTC
>TRBV6-1|NA|TRBJ1-1|many
CASSEEGEAFF
TGTGCCAGCAGTGAAGAGGGGGAGGCTTTCTTT
>TRBV12-3/TRBV12-4|NA|TRBJ1-5|many
CASSLVGETAGGNQPQHF
TGTGCCAGCAGTTTAGTCGGGGAGACAGCGGGCGGCAATCAGCCCCAGCATTTT
>TRBV10-3|NA|TRBJ2-4|few
CAISESRAFLAKNIQYF
TGTGCCATCAGTGAGTCCCGGGCGTTCCTAGCCAAAAACATTCAGTACTTC
>TRBV6-1|NA|TRBJ2-6|many
CARTTGANVLTF
TGTGCCAGGACGACTGGGGCCAACGTCCTGACTTTC
>TRBV7-3|NA|TRBJ2-6|many
CASSLTRAGANVLTF
TGTGCCAGCAGCTTAACAAGGGCTGGGGCCAACGTCCTGACTTTC
>TRBV20-1|NA|TRBJ2-7|many
CSARDLHAFFSHEQYF
TGCAGTGCTAGAGATTTGCACGCATTTTTCTCCCACGAGCAGTACTTC
>TRBV12-3/TRBV12-4|NA|TRBJ1-2|many
CASTLGPAGYTF
TGTGCCAGCACTCTTGGGCCGGCTGGCTACACCTTC
>TRBV3-1|NA|TRBJ2-5|few
CASNPGWGQETQYF
TGTGCCAGCAACCCCGGGTGGGGGCAGGAGACCCAGTACTTC
>TRBV5-4|NA|TRBJ1-1|many
CATTPLGVRDEAFF
TGTGCCACAACCCCCTTAGGGGTCAGGGATGAAGCTTTCTTT
>TRBV24-1|TRBD1|TRBJ2-5|few
CATSAHRQGVRVETQYF
TGTGCCACCAGTGCTCACCGACAGGGGGTCAGGGTGGAGACCCAGTACTTC
>TRBV2|TRBD2|TRBJ2-7|NA
CASTGGSLNYYEQYF
TGTGCCAGCACTGGCGGGAGCCTAAACTACTACGAGCAGTACTTC
>TRBV5-8|NA|TRBJ2-7|many
CASSAGRRGSYEQYF
TGTGCCAGCAGCGCGGGACGAAGGGGGTCCTACGAGCAGTACTTC
>TRBV12-3/TRBV12-4|NA|TRBJ1-2|many
CASSLGTVFYGYTF
TGTGCCAGCAGTTTAGGGACAGTATTCTATGGCTACACCTTC
>TRBV7-9|NA|TRBJ1-1|NA
CASSLGAGLNTEAFF
TGTGCCAGCAGCTTAGGGGCTGGACTGAACACTGAAGCTTTCTTT
>TRBV6-1|NA|TRBJ1-2|NA
CASRGAEAQYYGYTF
TGTGCCAGCAGGGGAGCGGAGGCCCAATACTATGGCTACACCTTC
>TRBV20-1|TRBD2|TRBJ2-5|NA
CSATTGLAVETQYF
TGCAGTGCTACAACGGGACTAGCCGTTGAGACCCAGTACTTT
>TRBV29-1|TRBD1|TRBJ1-3|NA
CSVEDVQGGTGNTIYF
TGCAGCGTTGAAGATGTACAGGGGGGAACTGGAAACACCATATATTTT